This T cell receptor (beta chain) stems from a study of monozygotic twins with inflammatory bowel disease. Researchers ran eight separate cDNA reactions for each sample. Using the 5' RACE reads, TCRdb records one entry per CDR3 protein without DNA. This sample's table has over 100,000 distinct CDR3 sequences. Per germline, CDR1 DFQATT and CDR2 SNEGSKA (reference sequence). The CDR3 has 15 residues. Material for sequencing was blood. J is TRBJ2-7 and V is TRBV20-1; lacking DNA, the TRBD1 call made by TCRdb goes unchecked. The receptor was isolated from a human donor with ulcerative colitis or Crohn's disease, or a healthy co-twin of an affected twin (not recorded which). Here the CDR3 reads CSAQRATGGSYEQYF.